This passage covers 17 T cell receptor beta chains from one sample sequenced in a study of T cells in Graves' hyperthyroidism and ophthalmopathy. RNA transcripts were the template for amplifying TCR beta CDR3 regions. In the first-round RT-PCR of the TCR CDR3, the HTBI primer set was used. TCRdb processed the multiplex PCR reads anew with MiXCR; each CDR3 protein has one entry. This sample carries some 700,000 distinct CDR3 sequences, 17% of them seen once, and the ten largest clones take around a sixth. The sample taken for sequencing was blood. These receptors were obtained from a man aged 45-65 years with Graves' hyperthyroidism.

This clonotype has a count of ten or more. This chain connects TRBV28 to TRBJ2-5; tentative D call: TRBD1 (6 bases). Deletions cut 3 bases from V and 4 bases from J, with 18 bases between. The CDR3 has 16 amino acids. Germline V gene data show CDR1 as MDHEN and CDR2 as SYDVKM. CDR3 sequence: CASSLPGAGDGETQYF. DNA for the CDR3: TGTGCCAGCAGTTTGCCAGGGGCAGGAGATGGAGAGACCCAGTACTTC.

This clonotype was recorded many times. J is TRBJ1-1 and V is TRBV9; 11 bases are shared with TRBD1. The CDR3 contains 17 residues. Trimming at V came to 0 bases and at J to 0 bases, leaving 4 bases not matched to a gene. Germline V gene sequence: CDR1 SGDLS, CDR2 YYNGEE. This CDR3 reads CASSVGGTGGLNTEAFF. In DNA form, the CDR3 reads TGTGCCAGCAGCGTAGGCGGGACAGGGGGATTGAACACTGAAGCTTTCTTT.

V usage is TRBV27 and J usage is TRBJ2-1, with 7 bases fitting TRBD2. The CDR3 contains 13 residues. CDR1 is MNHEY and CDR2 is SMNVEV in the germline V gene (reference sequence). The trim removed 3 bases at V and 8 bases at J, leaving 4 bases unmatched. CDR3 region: CASSFGGNDEQFF. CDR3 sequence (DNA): TGTGCCAGCAGTTTCGGGGGGAACGATGAGCAGTTCTTC.

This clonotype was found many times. This CDR3 is CASSQAYNEQFF. CDR3 in DNA: TGTGCCAGCAGCCAGGCCTACAATGAGCAGTTCTTC. V and J are TRBV3-1 and TRBJ2-1; D unresolved. Trimming took off 3 bases at V and 2 bases at J, with 2 bases between the two ends. This CDR3 region has 12 residues. Germline assignment: CDR1 LGHDT and CDR2 YNNKEL (reference sequence).

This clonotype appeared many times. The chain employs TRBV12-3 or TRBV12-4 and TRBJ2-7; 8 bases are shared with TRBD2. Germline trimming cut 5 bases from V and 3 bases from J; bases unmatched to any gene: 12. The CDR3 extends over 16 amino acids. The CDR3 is CASSPRPRGGNYEQYF. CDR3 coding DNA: TGTGCCAGCAGTCCACGACCCCGGGGGGGTAACTACGAGCAGTACTTC.

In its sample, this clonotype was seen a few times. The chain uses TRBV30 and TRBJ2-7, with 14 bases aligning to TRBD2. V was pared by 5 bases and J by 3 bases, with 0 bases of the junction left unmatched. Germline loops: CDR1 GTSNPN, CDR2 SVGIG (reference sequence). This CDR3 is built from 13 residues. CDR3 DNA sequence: TGTGCCTGGGGGACTAGCGGGAGCTACGAGCAGTACTTC. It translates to CAWGTSGSYEQYF. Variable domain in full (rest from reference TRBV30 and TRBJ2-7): SQTIHQWPATLVQPVGSPLSLECTVEGTSNPNLYWYRQAAGRGLQLLFYSVGIGQISSEVPQNLSASRPQDRQFILSSKKLLLSDSGFYLCAWGTSGSYEQYFGPGTRLTVT.

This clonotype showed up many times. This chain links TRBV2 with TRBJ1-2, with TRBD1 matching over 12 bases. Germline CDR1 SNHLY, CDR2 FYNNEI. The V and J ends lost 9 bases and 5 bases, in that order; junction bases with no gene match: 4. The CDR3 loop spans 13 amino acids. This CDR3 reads CASGTGGFYGYTF. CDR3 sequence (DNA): TGTGCCAGTGGGACAGGGGGCTTTTATGGCTACACCTTC. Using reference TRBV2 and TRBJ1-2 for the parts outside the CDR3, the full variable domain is EPEVTQTPSHQVTQMGQEVILRCVPISNHLYFYWYRQILGQKVEFLVSFYNNEISEKSEIFDDQFSVERPDGSNFTLKIRSTKLEDSAMYFCASGTGGFYGYTFGSGTRLTVV.

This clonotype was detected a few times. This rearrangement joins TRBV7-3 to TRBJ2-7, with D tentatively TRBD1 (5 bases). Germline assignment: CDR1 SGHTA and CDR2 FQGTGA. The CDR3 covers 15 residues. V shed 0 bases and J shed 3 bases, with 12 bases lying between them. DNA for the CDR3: TGTGCCAGCAGCTTAACCAGGGATAAACACTACGAGCAGTACTTC. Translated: CASSLTRDKHYEQYF.

The CDR3 spells CSVGAPVSRRNTEAFF. The CDR3 nucleotides read TGCAGCGTTGGTGCCCCTGTGTCGCGGCGGAACACTGAAGCTTTCTTT. The chain carries TRBV29-1 and TRBJ1-1; D not certain. Germline V gives CDR1 SQVTM, CDR2 ANQGSEA. The CDR3 covers 16 residues. V was shortened by 4 bases and J by 1 base, with 19 bases between the two germline ends.

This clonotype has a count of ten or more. CDR3 DNA: TGCAGCGTTGACAGGGGCTATGGCTACACCTTC. Protein sequence: CSVDRGYGYTF. This chain uses TRBV29-1 with TRBJ1-2; weak D call: TRBD1 (6 bases). The germline V gene encodes CDR1 SQVTM and CDR2 ANQGSEA. CDR3 size: 11 residues. With 3 bases removed from V and 4 bases from J, the gap between germline ends came to 6 bases.

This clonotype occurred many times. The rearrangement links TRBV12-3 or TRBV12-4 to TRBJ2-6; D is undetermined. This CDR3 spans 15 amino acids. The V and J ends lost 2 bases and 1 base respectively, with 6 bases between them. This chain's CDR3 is CASSLWVSGANVLTF. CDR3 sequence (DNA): TGTGCCAGCAGTTTATGGGTTTCTGGGGCCAACGTCCTGACTTTC.

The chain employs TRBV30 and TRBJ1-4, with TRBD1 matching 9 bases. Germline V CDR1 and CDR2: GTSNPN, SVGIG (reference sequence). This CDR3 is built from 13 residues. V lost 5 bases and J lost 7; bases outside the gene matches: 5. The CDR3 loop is CAWDKQGAEKLFF. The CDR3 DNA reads TGTGCCTGGGATAAACAGGGGGCTGAAAAACTGTTTTTT. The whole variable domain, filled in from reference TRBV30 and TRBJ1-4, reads SQTIHQWPATLVQPVGSPLSLECTVEGTSNPNLYWYRQAAGRGLQLLFYSVGIGQISSEVPQNLSASRPQDRQFILSSKKLLLSDSGFYLCAWDKQGAEKLFFGSGTQLSVL.

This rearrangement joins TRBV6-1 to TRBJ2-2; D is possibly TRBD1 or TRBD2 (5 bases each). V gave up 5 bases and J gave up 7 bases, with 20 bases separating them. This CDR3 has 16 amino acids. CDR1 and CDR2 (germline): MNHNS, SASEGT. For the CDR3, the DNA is TGTGCCAGCAGTTCTCCCATTCGAGGGGCCGTCGGGGAGCTGTTTTTT. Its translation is CASSSPIRGAVGELFF.

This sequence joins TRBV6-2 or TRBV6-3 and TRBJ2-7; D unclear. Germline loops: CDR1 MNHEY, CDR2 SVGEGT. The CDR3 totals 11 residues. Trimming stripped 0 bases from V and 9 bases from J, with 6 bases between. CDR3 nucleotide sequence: TGTGCCAGCAGTTACTCGACGGTGCAGTACTTC. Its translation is CASSYSTVQYF.

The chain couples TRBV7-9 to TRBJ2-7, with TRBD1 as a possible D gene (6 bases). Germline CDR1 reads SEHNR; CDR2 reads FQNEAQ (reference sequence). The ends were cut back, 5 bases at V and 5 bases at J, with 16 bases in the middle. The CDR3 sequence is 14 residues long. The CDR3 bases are TGTGCCAGCAGCCAGGGGCTAGCCAGGGACGAGCAGTACTTC. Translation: CASSQGLARDEQYF. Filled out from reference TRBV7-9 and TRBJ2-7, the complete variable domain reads DTGVSQNPRHKITKRGQNVTFRCDPISEHNRLYWYRQTLGQGPEFLTYFQNEAQLEKSRLLSDRFSAERPKGSFSTLEIQRTEQGDSAMYLCASSQGLARDEQYFGPGTRLTVT.

CDR3 bases: TGTGCCTGGAGTAACAGGGGGCTTTTAAAGGCCGGGGAGCTGTTTTTT. Translating gives CAWSNRGLLKAGELFF. The rearrangement uses TRBV30 and TRBJ2-2; 9 bases are shared with TRBD1. The V segment lost 2 bases and the J segment 6 bases; nucleotides outside the gene matches: 10. CDR1 and CDR2 from the germline V gene are GTSNPN and SVGIG (reference sequence). There are 16 residues in the CDR3. The whole variable domain, filled in from reference TRBV30 and TRBJ2-2, reads SQTIHQWPATLVQPVGSPLSLECTVEGTSNPNLYWYRQAAGRGLQLLFYSVGIGQISSEVPQNLSASRPQDRQFILSSKKLLLSDSGFYLCAWSNRGLLKAGELFFGEGSRLTVL.

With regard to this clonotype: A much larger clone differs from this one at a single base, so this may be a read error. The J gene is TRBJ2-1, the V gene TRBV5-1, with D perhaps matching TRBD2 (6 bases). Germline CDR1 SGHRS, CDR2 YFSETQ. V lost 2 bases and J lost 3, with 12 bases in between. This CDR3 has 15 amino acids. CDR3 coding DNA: TGCGCCAGCAGCTTCGTGGGCGGGGTCTACAATGAGCAGTTCTTC. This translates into CASSFVGGVYNEQFF. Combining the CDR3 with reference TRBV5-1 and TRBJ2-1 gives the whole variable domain KAGVTQTPRYLIKTRGQQVTLSCSPISGHRSVSWYQQTPGQGLQFLFEYFSETQRNKGNFPGRFSGRQFSNSRSEMNVSTLELGDSALYLCASSFVGGVYNEQFFGPGTRLTVL.